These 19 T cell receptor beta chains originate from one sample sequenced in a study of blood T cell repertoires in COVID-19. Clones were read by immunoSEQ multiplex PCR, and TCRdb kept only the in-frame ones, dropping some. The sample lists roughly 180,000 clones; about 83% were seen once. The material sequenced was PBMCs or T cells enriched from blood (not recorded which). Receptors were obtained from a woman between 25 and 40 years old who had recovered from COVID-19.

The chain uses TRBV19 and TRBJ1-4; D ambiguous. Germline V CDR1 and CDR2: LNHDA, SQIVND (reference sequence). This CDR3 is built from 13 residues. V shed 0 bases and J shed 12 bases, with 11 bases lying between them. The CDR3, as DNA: TGTGCCAGTAGTATAGATCAGCGGGGAGAACTGTTTTTT. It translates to CASSIDQRGELFF.

The CDR3 coding sequence is TGTGCCAGCAGTTTATTGGGACAGGGGCAAGAGACCCAGTACTTC. Amino acid sequence: CASSLLGQGQETQYF. This sequence joins TRBV28 and TRBJ2-5, with 10 bases identical to TRBD1. With 1 base clipped from V and 2 bases from J, the junction kept 1 base outside the gene matches. Per the germline V gene, CDR1 is MDHEN and CDR2 is SYDVKM. The CDR3 totals 15 residues.

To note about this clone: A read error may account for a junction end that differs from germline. The DNA of the CDR3 is TGTGCCAGCAGGGAAGGCAGGGTTAGCAATCAGCCCCAGCATTTT. It encodes CASREGRVSNQPQHF. The chain employs TRBV6-1 and TRBJ1-5; weak D call: TRBD1 (5 bases). CDR3 length equals 15 residues. The germline gives CDR1 MNHNS, CDR2 SASEGT.

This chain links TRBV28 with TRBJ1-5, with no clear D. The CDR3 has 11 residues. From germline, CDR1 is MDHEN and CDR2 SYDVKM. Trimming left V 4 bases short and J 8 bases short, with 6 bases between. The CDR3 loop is CASSSGKPQHF. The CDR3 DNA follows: TGTGCCAGCAGTTCGGGTAAGCCCCAGCATTTT.

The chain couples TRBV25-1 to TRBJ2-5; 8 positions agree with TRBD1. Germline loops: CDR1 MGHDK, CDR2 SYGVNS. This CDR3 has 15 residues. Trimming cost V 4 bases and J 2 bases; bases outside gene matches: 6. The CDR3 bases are TGTGCCAGCAGTGGACAGGGGCTCGCACAAGAGACCCAGTACTTC. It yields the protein CASSGQGLAQETQYF.

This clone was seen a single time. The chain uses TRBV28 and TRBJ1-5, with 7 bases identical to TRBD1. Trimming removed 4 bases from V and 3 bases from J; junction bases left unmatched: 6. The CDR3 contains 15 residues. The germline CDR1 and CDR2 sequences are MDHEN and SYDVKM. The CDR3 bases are TGTGCCAGCAGTTATAGGGGGACAGTCAATCAGCCCCAGCATTTT. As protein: CASSYRGTVNQPQHF. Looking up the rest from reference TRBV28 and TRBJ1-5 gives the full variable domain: DVKVTQSSRYLVKRTGEKVFLECVQDMDHENMFWYRQDPGLGLRLIYFSYDVKMKEKGDIPEGYSVSREKKERFSLILESASTNQTSMYLCASSYRGTVNQPQHFGDGTRLSIL.

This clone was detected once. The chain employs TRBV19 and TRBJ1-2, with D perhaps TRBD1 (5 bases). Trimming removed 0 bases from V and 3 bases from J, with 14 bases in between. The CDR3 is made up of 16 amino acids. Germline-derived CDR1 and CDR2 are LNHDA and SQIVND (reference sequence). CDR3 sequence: CASSIDLTAPYYGYTF. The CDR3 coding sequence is TGTGCCAGTAGTATAGATTTGACAGCCCCCTACTATGGCTACACCTTC.

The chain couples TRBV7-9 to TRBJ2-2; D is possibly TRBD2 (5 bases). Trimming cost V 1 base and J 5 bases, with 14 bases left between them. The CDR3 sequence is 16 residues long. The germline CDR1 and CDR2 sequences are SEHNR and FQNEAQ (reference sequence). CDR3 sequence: CASSLEGGLRTGELFF. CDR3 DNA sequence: TGTGCCAGCAGCTTAGAAGGCGGGCTGAGAACCGGGGAGCTGTTTTTT.

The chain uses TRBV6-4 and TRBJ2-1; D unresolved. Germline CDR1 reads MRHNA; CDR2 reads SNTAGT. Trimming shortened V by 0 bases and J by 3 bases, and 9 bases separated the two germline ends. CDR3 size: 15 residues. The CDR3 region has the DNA TGTGCCAGCAGTGACTCCGGGTCTCGCTACAATGAGCAGTTCTTC. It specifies CASSDSGSRYNEQFF.

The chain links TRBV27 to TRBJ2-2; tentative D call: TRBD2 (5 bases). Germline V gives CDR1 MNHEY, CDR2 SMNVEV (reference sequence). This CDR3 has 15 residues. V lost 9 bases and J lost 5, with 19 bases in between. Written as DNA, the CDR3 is TGTGCCAGTTTATCCGGGGTAGGGAGAACCGGGGAGCTGTTTTTT. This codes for CASLSGVGRTGELFF.

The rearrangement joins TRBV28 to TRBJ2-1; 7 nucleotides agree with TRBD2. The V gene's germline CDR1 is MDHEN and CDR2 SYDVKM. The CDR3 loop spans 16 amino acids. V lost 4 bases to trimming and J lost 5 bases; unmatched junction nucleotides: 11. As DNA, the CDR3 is TGTGCCAGCAGTTCGCTGGGCGGGAGAGGGGACAATGAGCAGTTCTTC. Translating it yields CASSSLGGRGDNEQFF.

The CDR3 sequence: CASSWETSRDNEQFF. In nucleotides, the CDR3 is TGTGCCAGCAGTTGGGAGACTAGCAGAGACAATGAGCAGTTCTTC. This rearrangement joins TRBV28 to TRBJ2-1; the match to TRBD2 covers 7 bases. V lost 4 bases to trimming and J lost 5 bases; unmatched junction nucleotides: 8. CDR3 size: 15 residues. Per germline, CDR1 MDHEN and CDR2 SYDVKM.

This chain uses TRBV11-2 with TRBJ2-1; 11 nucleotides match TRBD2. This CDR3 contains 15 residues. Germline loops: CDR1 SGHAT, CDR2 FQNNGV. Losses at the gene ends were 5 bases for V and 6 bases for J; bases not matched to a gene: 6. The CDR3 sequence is CASSLGTSGLNEQFF. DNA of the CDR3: TGTGCCAGCAGCCTCGGGACTAGCGGTCTCAATGAGCAGTTCTTC.

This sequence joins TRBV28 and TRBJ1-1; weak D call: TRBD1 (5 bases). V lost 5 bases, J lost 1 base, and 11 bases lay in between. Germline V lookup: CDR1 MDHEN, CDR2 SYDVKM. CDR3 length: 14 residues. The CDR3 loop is CASSPGQKNTEAFF. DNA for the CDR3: TGTGCCAGCAGTCCAGGGCAAAAGAACACTGAAGCTTTCTTT. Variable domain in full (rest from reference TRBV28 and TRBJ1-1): DVKVTQSSRYLVKRTGEKVFLECVQDMDHENMFWYRQDPGLGLRLIYFSYDVKMKEKGDIPEGYSVSREKKERFSLILESASTNQTSMYLCASSPGQKNTEAFFGQGTRLTVV.

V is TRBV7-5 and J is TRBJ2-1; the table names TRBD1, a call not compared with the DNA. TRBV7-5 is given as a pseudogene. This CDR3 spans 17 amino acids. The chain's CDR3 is CASRMFRMGTAKNEQFF. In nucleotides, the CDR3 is TGTGCCAGCCGGATGTTCCGGATGGGGACAGCCAAGAATGAGCAGTTCTTC.

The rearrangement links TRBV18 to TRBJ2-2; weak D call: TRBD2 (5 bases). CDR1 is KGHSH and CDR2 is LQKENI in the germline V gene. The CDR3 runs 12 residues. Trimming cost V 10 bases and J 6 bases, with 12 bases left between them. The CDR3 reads CATWFGAGELFF. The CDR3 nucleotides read TGTGCCACCTGGTTCGGGGCCGGGGAGCTGTTTTTT.

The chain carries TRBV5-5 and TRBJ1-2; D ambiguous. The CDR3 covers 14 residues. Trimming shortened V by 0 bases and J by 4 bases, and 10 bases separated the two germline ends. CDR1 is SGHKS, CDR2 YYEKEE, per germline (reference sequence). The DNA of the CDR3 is TGTGCCAGCAGCTTGGATCCAGTCACCTATGGCTACACCTTC. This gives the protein CASSLDPVTYGYTF.

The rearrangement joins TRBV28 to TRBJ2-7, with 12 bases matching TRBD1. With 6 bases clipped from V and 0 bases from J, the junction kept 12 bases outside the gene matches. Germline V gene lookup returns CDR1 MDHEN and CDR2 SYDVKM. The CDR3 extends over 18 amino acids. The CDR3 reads CASRTTRDRGPDSYEQYF. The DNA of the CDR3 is TGTGCCAGCAGAACCACTAGGGACAGGGGGCCAGACTCCTACGAGCAGTACTTC.

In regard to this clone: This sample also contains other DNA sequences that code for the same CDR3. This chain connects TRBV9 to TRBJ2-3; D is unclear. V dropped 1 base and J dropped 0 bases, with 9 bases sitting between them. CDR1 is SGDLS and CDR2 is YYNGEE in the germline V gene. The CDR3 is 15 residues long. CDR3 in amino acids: CASSVSGTSTDTQYF. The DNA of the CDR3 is TGTGCCAGCAGCGTATCGGGTACTAGCACAGATACGCAGTATTTT. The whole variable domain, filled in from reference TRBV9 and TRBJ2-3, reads DSGVTQTPKHLITATGQRVTLRCSPRSGDLSVYWYQQSLDQGLQFLIQYYNGEERAKGNILERFSAQQFPDLHSELNLSSLELGDSALYFCASSVSGTSTDTQYFGPGTRLTVL.